The TCR beta chain under discussion was sequenced for a study of radiotherapy plus CTLA-4 blockade in lung cancer (dated by TCRdb to the late 2010s). About the full investigation: Among enrolled patients, roughly 17% had an objective response and roughly 33% reached disease control. What the work shows at the level of the full study, not this receptor alone: The strongest predictors of response, as reported, were early dynamic changes in blood T cell clones along with a rise in serum interferon-beta after radiation. After treatment with radiotherapy and ipilimumab, TCR clones that originated in tumors expanded in peripheral blood.

The study tested focal radiation therapy combined with CTLA-4 blockade (ipilimumab) in patients with chemo-refractory metastatic non-small-cell lung cancer. The library was made by the immunoSEQ multiplex PCR assay. TCRdb mirrors the immuneACCESS table, restricted to in-frame sequences. Some clones are absent from its copies; in checked studies, under half trace to an unresolved V gene, and the reason for the others is unknown. The sample table lists around 100,000 clones, 81% of them with a count of one. Of the sample, about 3.5% falls within the top ten clones. This clone was seen just once. Its antigen is still unknown. There are no base qualities to consult, and no much larger clone falls within one base. Including the terminal cysteine and phenylalanine, the CDR3 comprises 14 residues. The DNA shown is the 42-base CDR3, in frame from base 1. Looking up the germline V gene yields CDR1 ENHRY and CDR2 SYGVKD. Ends trimmed: V by 5 bases, J by 5 bases; bases unmatched to a gene: 8.

Specimen: peripheral blood, collected from a patient treated with radiotherapy plus ipilimumab. The clonotype comes from a human donor with non-small cell lung cancer that progressed on radiotherapy plus ipilimumab. Some clones in this sample may be carry-over from other donors' samples. The chain is encoded by TRBV10-3 joined to TRBJ1-2, and 7 junction bases match TRBD1. The DNA sequence is as follows: TGTGCCATCAGTACAGAACTGACAGGGTATGGCTACACCTTC. It codes for CAISTELTGYGYTF.